Listed below are T cell receptor beta chains from one sample, sequenced in a study of cytomegalovirus exposure and HLA in healthy donors. Using immunoSEQ multiplex PCR, the repertoire was profiled, and TCRdb retains in-frame clones only, with some absent. The sample carries 150,000 to 200,000 clones, roughly 82% recorded once. The sequenced sample consisted of PBMCs. Receptor source: a man aged 40-55 years in good health and CMV-seronegative. Each CDR3 is given with its conserved first and last residue. D genes are given only for firm matches. Size is omitted from some rows. Given values are once, few, many or a class for expanded clones.

V gene	clone size	J gene	D gene	CDR3 protein	CDR3 DNA
TRBV28	once	TRBJ2-1	TRBD1	CASSFRGTGGYNEQFF	TGTGCCAGCAGTTTCCGCGGGACAGGCGGCTACAATGAGCAGTTCTTC
TRBV5-4	.	TRBJ2-1	TRBD2	CASSLGRAGGGNEQFF	TGTGCCAGCAGCTTGGGGCGAGCGGGGGGTGGAAATGAGCAGTTCTTC
TRBV29-1	.	TRBJ1-2	.	CSVFPTRSYGYTF	TGCAGCGTCTTCCCGACACGAAGCTATGGCTACACCTTC
TRBV27	once	TRBJ1-1	TRBD1	CASSLRIGTGYLSGTEAFF	TGTGCCAGCAGTTTAAGGATAGGGACAGGGTATTTGAGTGGCACTGAAGCTTTCTTT
TRBV29-1	.	TRBJ2-1	TRBD2	CSVEGVGLAGSGPNEQFF	TGCAGCGTTGAGGGGGTGGGACTAGCGGGCTCCGGGCCCAATGAGCAGTTCTTC
TRBV7-9	.	TRBJ1-2	TRBD1	CASSSPGQANYGYTF	TGTGCCAGCAGCTCGCCGGGACAGGCTAACTATGGCTACACCTTC
TRBV28	.	TRBJ1-1	TRBD1	CASSFSRTGALWAFF	TGTGCCAGCAGTTTTTCCCGGACAGGGGCCCTTTGGGCTTTCTTT
TRBV4-3	.	TRBJ2-5	TRBD2	CASSLGTSGGQETQYF	TGCGCCAGCAGCCTGGGGACTAGCGGGGGCCAAGAGACCCAGTACTTC
TRBV28	once	TRBJ1-6	TRBD1	CASSLGQGNSPLHF	TGTGCCAGCAGTTTGGGACAGGGCAATTCACCCCTCCACTTT
TRBV27	.	TRBJ2-7	TRBD2	CASSLSSGGEQYF	TGTGCCAGCAGTTTATCGTCGGGGGGCGAGCAGTACTTC
TRBV29-1	.	TRBJ2-7	TRBD2	CSVEAPESREGEQYF	TGCAGCGTTGAAGCTCCCGAGTCCAGGGAGGGCGAGCAGTACTTC
TRBV28	few	TRBJ2-4	.	CASSPPGKKAKNIQYF	TGTGCCAGCAGTCCGCCCGGGAAAAAAGCCAAAAACATTCAGTACTTC
TRBV4-2	few	TRBJ2-5	.	CASSQGPRRGETQYF	TGTGCCAGCAGCCAGGGGCCCCGGAGGGGAGAGACCCAGTACTTC
TRBV5-4	once	TRBJ2-3	TRBD1	CASSSGQVGTDTQYF	TGTGCCAGCAGCTCCGGACAGGTTGGCACAGATACGCAGTATTTT
TRBV9	.	TRBJ1-3	.	CASSATRGTSGNTIYF	TGTGCCAGCAGCGCCACACGGGGAACCTCTGGAAACACCATATATTTT
TRBV6-1	.	TRBJ2-1	.	CASSEWIGQGGNEQFF	TGTGCCAGCAGTGAATGGATAGGGCAGGGAGGCAATGAGCAGTTCTTC
TRBV5-1	.	TRBJ1-1	TRBD1	CASSTQQGAPEAFF	TGCGCCAGCAGCACACAACAGGGGGCACCTGAAGCTTTCTTT
TRBV29-1	.	TRBJ1-1	.	CSVESRVGTEAFF	TGCAGCGTTGAGTCCAGGGTAGGGACTGAAGCTTTCTTT
TRBV30	.	TRBJ2-3	.	CAWSLGAGSADTQYF	TGTGCCTGGAGTCTTGGGGCGGGGTCCGCAGATACGCAGTATTTT
TRBV10-2	few	TRBJ1-5	.	CASSLGDSNQPQHF	TGCGCCAGCAGCCTCGGGGATAGCAATCAGCCCCAGCATTTT
TRBV19	.	TRBJ2-1	TRBD2	CASSGTSGGGLRDEQFF	TGTGCCAGTAGTGGGACTAGCGGAGGGGGCCTTAGGGATGAGCAGTTCTTC
TRBV30	.	TRBJ2-1	.	CAWSRAGPNEQFF	TGTGCCTGGAGTAGGGCGGGACCCAATGAGCAGTTCTTC
TRBV5-6	.	TRBJ2-7	.	CASSSRGEQYF	TGTGCCAGCAGCTCCAGAGGGGAGCAGTACTTC
TRBV7-2	.	TRBJ2-7	.	CASSSGVEQYF	TGTGCCAGCAGCTCCGGGGTCGAGCAGTACTTC
TRBV7-3	.	TRBJ2-5	TRBD2	CASSLGTSGGRGETQYF	TGTGCCAGCAGCTTAGGGACTAGCGGGGGGCGCGGGGAGACCCAGTACTTC
TRBV10-3	.	TRBJ2-5	TRBD2	CAIGSGLAPQETQYF	TGTGCCATCGGATCCGGACTAGCCCCTCAAGAGACCCAGTACTTC
TRBV28	.	TRBJ1-1	TRBD1	CASSYLSGQASEAFF	TGTGCCAGCAGTTACCTCTCAGGACAGGCTTCTGAAGCTTTCTTT
TRBV18	.	TRBJ1-5	.	CASSPPNRVAQPQHF	TGTGCCAGCTCACCACCGAACAGGGTTGCTCAGCCCCAGCATTTT
TRBV12-5	.	TRBJ2-3	.	CASGQGGTDTQYF	TGTGCTAGTGGACAGGGCGGCACAGATACGCAGTATTTT
TRBV18	.	TRBJ1-1	.	CASSPIEISGEAFF	TGTGCCAGCTCACCAATAGAAATAAGCGGTGAAGCTTTCTTT
TRBV7-2	few	TRBJ2-3	.	CASSLGLGSIPDTQYF	TGTGCCAGCAGCTTAGGACTCGGAAGTATTCCAGATACGCAGTATTTT
TRBV28	few	TRBJ1-2	.	CASSLLQANGYTF	TGTGCCAGCAGTTTATTGCAGGCTAATGGCTACACCTTC
TRBV6-6	few	TRBJ2-7	TRBD1	CASSQGASYEQYF	TGTGCCAGCAGTCAGGGGGCATCTTACGAGCAGTACTTC
TRBV7-2	.	TRBJ2-7	TRBD1	CASSSDRGHYEQYF	TGTGCCAGCAGCTCGGACAGGGGACACTACGAGCAGTACTTC
TRBV27	.	TRBJ2-3	.	CASSLASDITDTQYF	TGTGCCAGCAGTTTAGCGAGCGATATCACAGATACGCAGTATTTT
TRBV4-3	.	TRBJ2-7	.	CASSAMTGAYEQYF	TGCGCCAGCAGCGCCATGACAGGAGCCTACGAGCAGTACTTC
TRBV6-5	.	TRBJ2-2	.	CASSYTAGATGELFF	TGTGCCAGCAGTTACACGGCAGGGGCCACCGGGGAGCTGTTTTTT
TRBV5-1	.	TRBJ1-5	.	CASSLSGGSGQPQHF	TGCGCCAGCAGCTTGTCGGGGGGATCGGGTCAGCCCCAGCATTTT
TRBV4-3	.	TRBJ2-7	TRBD2	CASSQDEREDSYEQYF	TGCGCCAGCAGCCAAGATGAACGGGAGGATTCCTACGAGCAGTACTTC
TRBV11-3	.	TRBJ2-3	.	CASSLMSGGTDTQYF	TGTGCCAGCAGCTTAATGTCGGGGGGCACAGATACGCAGTATTTT